Listed here are 30 T cell receptor beta chains from one sample, sequenced in a study of shared clonotypes between healthy human individuals. Profiled with immunoSEQ multiplex PCR; TCRdb holds only in-frame clones, not every one. The table shows some 580,000 clones, with roughly 98% occurring only once. As defined, naive CD8 cells were CD45RO-negative and positively selected for CCR7, with terminally differentiated effector memory CD45RA+ cells excluded. Sequencing was carried out using naive CD8+ T cells sorted from blood. These receptors came from a man under 40 in good health.

The chain is built from TRBV29-1 and TRBJ2-7, with D maybe TRBD2 (5 bases). The CDR3 consists of 13 residues. Per the germline V gene, CDR1 is SQVTM and CDR2 is ANQGSEA. Trimming shortened V by 2 bases and J by 4 bases, and 12 bases separated the two germline ends. The CDR3 DNA reads TGCAGCGTTGAAATGAGTAGCGAGTACGAGCAGTACTTC. The encoded protein is CSVEMSSEYEQYF.

J is TRBJ2-7 and V is TRBV4-1; D is possibly TRBD2 (6 bases). Trimming removed 1 base from V and 6 bases from J, with 10 bases in between. CDR1 MGHRA and CDR2 YSYEKL come from the germline V gene. This CDR3 has 13 amino acids. CDR3 nucleotide sequence: TGCGCCAGCAGCCAAGTAGGAGGGCTCGAGCAGTACTTC. Its protein is CASSQVGGLEQYF.

V and J are TRBV28 and TRBJ1-1; 8 bases are a match to TRBD1. The germline CDR1 and CDR2 sequences are MDHEN and SYDVKM. V lost 6 bases, J lost 5 bases, and 14 bases stayed unmatched. This CDR3 contains 16 residues. In nucleotides, the CDR3 is TGTGCCAGCAGCTTGTTTGGCAGGGGGCGCTGGACTGAAGCTTTCTTT. This gives the protein CASSLFGRGRWTEAFF.

The V call is TRBV14, the J call TRBJ2-3; D is ambiguous. The CDR3 spans 14 residues. Germline V gives CDR1 SGHDN, CDR2 FVKESK. Trimming took off 1 base at V and 4 bases at J, with 9 bases between the two ends. This chain's CDR3 is CASSQVYPADTQYF. The CDR3 DNA reads as TGTGCCAGCAGCCAAGTGTATCCGGCAGATACGCAGTATTTT.

The chain uses TRBV7-9 and TRBJ2-7; D gene ambiguous. CDR1 is SEHNR, CDR2 FQNEAQ, per germline (reference sequence). V was shortened by 3 bases and J by 1 base, with 7 bases between the two germline ends. CDR3 length: 13 amino acids. The CDR3 DNA reads as TGTGCCAGCAGCTTTATCGATTCCTACGAGCAGTACTTC. As protein: CASSFIDSYEQYF.

The J gene is TRBJ2-5, the V gene TRBV4-1, with D perhaps given as TRBD1 or TRBD2 (5 bases each). Germline CDR1 MGHRA, CDR2 YSYEKL. Trimming removed 0 bases at V and 1 base at J, with 9 bases between. This CDR3 has 15 residues. CDR3 in amino acids: CASSQEAGSQETQYF. For the CDR3, the DNA is TGCGCCAGCAGCCAAGAGGCAGGGAGCCAAGAGACCCAGTACTTC.

The chain links TRBV6-5 to TRBJ2-3; D is unresolved. The V gene lost 5 bases and the J gene lost 4 bases, with 10 bases spanning the gap. Looked up from germline, CDR1 is MNHEY and CDR2 is SVGAGI. CDR3 length: 13 amino acids. The CDR3 spells CASSGMQADTQYF. CDR3 DNA sequence: TGTGCCAGCAGTGGGATGCAGGCAGATACGCAGTATTTT.

The chain links TRBV18 to TRBJ2-3; 7 nucleotides agree with TRBD1. This CDR3 is built from 16 residues. V lost 6 bases to trimming and J lost 5 bases; unmatched junction nucleotides: 14. Germline V CDR1 and CDR2: KGHSH, LQKENI. The CDR3 is CASSLSWDRGQDTQYF. The CDR3 DNA reads TGTGCCAGCTCCCTGTCTTGGGACAGAGGGCAAGATACGCAGTATTTT.

The V call is TRBV5-1, the J call TRBJ2-3; TRBD2 matches at 10 bases. Germline V lookup: CDR1 SGHRS, CDR2 YFSETQ. The CDR3 length is 16 residues. V dropped 1 base and J dropped 1; count of bases not matched to a gene: 3. The CDR3: CASSLRLAGGTDTQYF. The CDR3 DNA reads as TGCGCCAGCAGCTTGCGACTAGCGGGCGGCACAGATACGCAGTATTTT.

V and J are TRBV5-1 and TRBJ2-7; 8 bases are shared with TRBD2. The CDR3 has 15 amino acids. Trimming at V came to 0 bases and at J to 4 bases, leaving 6 bases not matched to a gene. Germline V gene data show CDR1 as SGHRS and CDR2 as YFSETQ. The CDR3 is CASSLASREGYEQYF. The CDR3 region has the DNA TGCGCCAGCAGCTTGGCCTCTCGGGAGGGATACGAGCAGTACTTC. The full variable domain, rest sourced from reference TRBV5-1 and TRBJ2-7, is KAGVTQTPRYLIKTRGQQVTLSCSPISGHRSVSWYQQTPGQGLQFLFEYFSETQRNKGNFPGRFSGRQFSNSRSEMNVSTLELGDSALYLCASSLASREGYEQYFGPGTRLTVT.

The chain joins TRBV5-4 to TRBJ2-6; D is unclear. V lost 9 bases and J 4 bases, leaving 14 bases between the germline ends. CDR3 length: 14 amino acids. Germline-derived CDR1 and CDR2 are SGHNT and YYREEE (reference sequence). CDR3 protein: CATLIQTGANVLTF. The CDR3 DNA reads TGTGCCACCTTGATCCAGACCGGGGCCAACGTCCTGACTTTC.

J is TRBJ2-5 and V is TRBV27; the D gene could be TRBD1 or TRBD2 (6 bases each). V lost 6 bases and J lost 0, with 11 bases in between. The CDR3 consists of 14 residues. From germline, CDR1 is MNHEY and CDR2 SMNVEV (reference sequence). The CDR3 DNA follows: TGTGCCAGCAGGAGAGGGGGGTACCAAGAGACCCAGTACTTC. It translates to CASRRGGYQETQYF.

J is TRBJ2-3 and V is TRBV5-1, with D possibly matching TRBD2 (6 bases). Germline assignment: CDR1 SGHRS and CDR2 YFSETQ. Trimming cost V 4 bases and J 0 bases, with 15 bases left between them. This CDR3 region has 16 residues. CDR3 sequence: CASSPGSGSSTDTQYF. DNA for the CDR3: TGCGCCAGCAGCCCGGGCAGCGGGTCTAGCACAGATACGCAGTATTTT.

The V gene is TRBV27, the J gene TRBJ2-1; 11 bases map to TRBD2. Germline CDR1 reads MNHEY; CDR2 reads SMNVEV (reference sequence). CDR3 length: 15 amino acids. J was trimmed by 5 bases and V by 4 bases; bases with no gene match: 4. Here the CDR3 reads CASSSIAGGHNEQFF. In DNA form, the CDR3 reads TGTGCCAGCAGTTCAATAGCGGGAGGGCACAATGAGCAGTTCTTC.

The chain joins TRBV5-8 to TRBJ1-5; D remains unclear. Germline values: CDR1 SGHTS, CDR2 YDEGEE. There are 14 residues in the CDR3. Trimming left V 0 bases short and J 7 bases short, with 11 bases between. CDR3 region: CASSLGRGGQPQHF. In DNA form, the CDR3 reads TGTGCCAGCAGCTTGGGCCGGGGTGGCCAGCCCCAGCATTTT.

The chain joins TRBV7-9 to TRBJ1-5, with D perhaps matching TRBD1 (5 bases). Germline V gene data show CDR1 as SEHNR and CDR2 as FQNEAQ (reference sequence). V dropped 5 bases and J dropped 12 bases, with 20 bases sitting between them. The CDR3 loop spans 14 amino acids. CDR3 coding DNA: TGTGCCAGCAGCACCGCACTAGGGGTGGAGCACCAGCATTTT. Protein: CASSTALGVEHQHF.

The rearrangement links TRBV5-6 to TRBJ2-3; the match to TRBD2 covers 8 bases. The junction had 11 bases not matched to a gene; V was cut back by 4 bases and J by 4 bases. Germline V gene sequence: CDR1 SGHDT, CDR2 YYEEEE. The CDR3 is 16 amino acids. The chain's CDR3 is CASSGLWTGGPDTQYF. The CDR3 DNA is TGTGCCAGCAGCGGCCTTTGGACGGGAGGGCCAGATACGCAGTATTTT. Supplemented by reference TRBV5-6 and TRBJ2-3, the full variable domain reads DAGVTQSPTHLIKTRGQQVTLRCSPKSGHDTVSWYQQALGQGPQFIFQYYEEEERQRGNFPDRFSGHQFPNYSSELNVNALLLGDSALYLCASSGLWTGGPDTQYFGPGTRLTVL.

The chain couples TRBV9 to TRBJ2-7, with D hard to call. This CDR3 comprises 15 residues. V dropped 0 bases and J dropped 0 bases, with 10 bases sitting between them. Germline V lookup: CDR1 SGDLS, CDR2 YYNGEE. The CDR3 DNA is TGTGCCAGCAGCGTAGAACCGTCCCACTCCTACGAGCAGTACTTC. It encodes CASSVEPSHSYEQYF.

V and J are TRBV4-3 and TRBJ2-5; the D gene could be TRBD1 or TRBD2 (6 bases each). The V end was cut by 0 bases, the J end by 9 bases, with 20 bases between. This CDR3 has 16 amino acids. CDR1 and CDR2 (germline): LGHNA, YSLEER. The CDR3 nucleotides read TGCGCCAGCAGCCAAGATGGAATCGGCTCAAGGGGGGCCCAGTACTTC. As protein: CASSQDGIGSRGAQYF.

The genes are TRBV7-2 and TRBJ2-1; D remains ambiguous. Trimming removed 5 bases at V and 0 bases at J, with 11 bases between. CDR3 length equals 15 residues. Germline CDR1 and CDR2: SGHTA and FQGNSA. CDR3 sequence: CASSGPKSSYNEQFF. The CDR3 coding sequence is TGTGCCAGCAGCGGACCGAAAAGCTCCTACAATGAGCAGTTCTTC.

The rearrangement uses TRBV9 and TRBJ1-5, with a possible D match to TRBD1 (6 bases). The CDR3 spans 14 residues. V lost 3 bases and J lost 5, with 12 bases in between. Germline-derived CDR1 and CDR2 are SGDLS and YYNGEE. CDR3 DNA sequence: TGTGCCAGCAGCGCCGAGGGGGGGGATCAGCCCCAGCATTTT. As protein: CASSAEGGDQPQHF.

The chain links TRBV5-4 to TRBJ2-1; the match to TRBD2 covers 13 bases. V was clipped by 4 bases and J by 2 bases; unmatched bases: 3. Germline V gene data show CDR1 as SGHNT and CDR2 as YYREEE (reference sequence). The CDR3 spans 16 residues. CDR3 DNA sequence: TGTGCCAGCAGCGGCGGGACTAGCGGGACCTACAATGAGCAGTTCTTC. Protein sequence: CASSGGTSGTYNEQFF.

The chain has TRBV5-6 and TRBJ2-7; tentatively, D is TRBD2 (5 bases). Germline loops: CDR1 SGHDT, CDR2 YYEEEE. V was cut by 0 bases and J by 6 bases, with 7 bases left in between. CDR3 length: 12 amino acids. In DNA form, the CDR3 reads TGTGCCAGCAGCTTGGACGGAGGCGAGCAGTACTTC. This translates into CASSLDGGEQYF.

This clone was found a few times. V gene TRBV6-5 combines with J gene TRBJ2-3; 8 nucleotides line up with TRBD2. CDR1 and CDR2 (germline): MNHEY, SVGAGI. There are 14 residues in the CDR3. V shed 5 bases and J 6 bases; nucleotides not matched to a gene: 7. The CDR3 here is CASSISGSSDTQYF. CDR3 nucleotide sequence: TGTGCCAGCAGTATAAGCGGGAGTAGTGATACGCAGTATTTT.

The count of this clone is one. The chain couples TRBV5-6 to TRBJ1-1; D is possibly TRBD1 (6 bases). The CDR3 loop spans 17 amino acids. CDR1 and CDR2 from the germline V gene are SGHDT and YYEEEE. Trimming cost V 6 bases and J 8 bases, with 29 bases left between them. The CDR3 DNA sequence: TGTGCCAGCAACTTTCTCCGGGAGACAGGACCTTTGGGCGAAGCTTTCTTT. Protein: CASNFLRETGPLGEAFF.

This clone was detected only once. The V and J genes are TRBV7-9 and TRBJ2-2; tentative D call: TRBD2 (5 bases). V dropped 5 bases and J dropped 5 bases, with 18 bases sitting between them. The V gene's germline CDR1 is SEHNR and CDR2 FQNEAQ (reference sequence). This CDR3 is 16 amino acids long. CDR3: CASSPTGNLQTGELFF. CDR3 nucleotides: TGTGCCAGCAGCCCCACCGGGAACCTCCAAACCGGGGAGCTGTTTTTT.

V and J are TRBV7-6 and TRBJ2-7; 12 nucleotides align to TRBD2. CDR3 length: 16 residues. Trimming took 5 bases from V and 1 from J; bases not matched to a gene: 6. Germline-derived CDR1 and CDR2 are SGHVS and FNYEAQ. The CDR3 loop is CASSLTLAGGSYEQYF. CDR3 nucleotides: TGTGCCAGCAGCCTCACACTAGCGGGAGGTTCCTACGAGCAGTACTTC.

The chain links TRBV10-3 to TRBJ1-1; D gene ambiguous. Germline loops: CDR1 ENHRY, CDR2 SYGVKD. V lost 3 bases, J lost 8 bases, and 10 bases lay in between. The CDR3 is made up of 12 amino acids. The CDR3 sequence is CAISETPREAFF. CDR3 bases: TGTGCCATCAGTGAAACGCCGAGGGAAGCTTTCTTT.

This chain connects TRBV19 to TRBJ2-3; D might be TRBD2 (6 bases). The CDR3 runs to 14 residues. CDR1 is LNHDA and CDR2 is SQIVND in the germline V gene (reference sequence). V lost 10 bases and J lost 0, with 14 bases in between. The CDR3 DNA reads as TGTGCCACTCAACCTAGCGAAAGCACAGATACGCAGTATTTT. This encodes CATQPSESTDTQYF.

This clone was picked up one time. The chain carries TRBV30 and TRBJ2-1, with 7 bases lining up with TRBD2. This CDR3 spans 14 amino acids. The germline V gene has CDR1 GTSNPN and CDR2 SVGIG (reference sequence). V shed 2 bases, J shed 6 bases, and the junction held 7 bases outside the gene matches. CDR3 in amino acids: CAWSQLAPSNEQFF. The CDR3 nucleotides are TGTGCCTGGAGTCAACTAGCGCCCTCCAATGAGCAGTTCTTC.